This TCR beta chain was sequenced in a study of cytomegalovirus exposure and HLA in healthy donors. In the PCR, 60 Vbeta and 13 Jbeta primers were used. Only in-frame clones appear in the TCRdb table, and some are missing; sequencing was by immunoSEQ multiplex PCR. The sample has about 200,000 clones, roughly four fifths seen once. The study, taken as a whole, reports: For cytomegalovirus status, the classifier reportedly gave diagnoses with high specificity and sensitivity. The study recorded 164 TCR beta chains that were cytomegalovirus-associated.

This clone has a single count. What it binds is unknown. Sequencing input: PBMCs. The receptor was derived from a girl aged 5 to 17 in good health and CMV-seronegative.

This CDR3 reads CASSHLIAGGARPKQFF. Here the CDR3 DNA reads TGTGCCAGCAGCCACCTAATAGCGGGAGGGGCCCGGCCGAAGCAGTTCTTC. The chain has TRBV4-2 and TRBJ2-1, with TRBD2 identical over 11 bases. This CDR3 region has 17 residues. V dropped 3 bases and J dropped 11; count of bases not matched to a gene: 15. Germline V gene data show CDR1 as LGHNA and CDR2 as YNFKEQ.